The 19 T cell receptor beta chains below were found in one sample sequenced in a study of identical twins. TCRdb analysed the 5' RACE reads with MiXCR anew, one entry per CDR3 protein. The sample has hundreds of thousands of distinct CDR3 sequences; about 8.9% are singletons. The data were also submitted as part of a second study, on yellow fever vaccine responses in identical twins.

Sequences were obtained from memory (CD45RO+) T cells sorted from blood. These receptors were collected from a woman younger than 30 in good health.

The V and J genes are TRBV6-1 and TRBJ2-1, with 13 bases matching TRBD2. The ends lost 6 bases at V and 7 bases at J; junction bases unmatched: 6. This CDR3 contains 15 residues. Per germline, CDR1 MNHNS and CDR2 SASEGT. DNA of the CDR3: TGTGCCAGCAGACATACTAGCGGGGGGGCAAATGAGCAGTTCTTC. Translated, it gives CASRHTSGGANEQFF.

At least ten counts were recorded for this clonotype. The J gene is TRBJ2-1, the V gene TRBV24-1, with 7 bases fitting TRBD2. Germline V gives CDR1 KGHDR, CDR2 SFDVKD. The CDR3 contains 14 residues. V lost 5 bases to trimming and J lost 5 bases; unmatched junction nucleotides: 5. DNA of the CDR3: TGTGCCACCAGTGCTACCGGGAGGCACAATGAGCAGTTCTTC. Translated: CATSATGRHNEQFF.

The rearrangement uses TRBV5-6 and TRBJ2-2; 8 nucleotides agree with TRBD2. From germline, CDR1 is SGHDT and CDR2 YYEEEE. V gave up 0 bases and J gave up 5 bases; unmatched junction bases: 9. This CDR3 contains 17 residues. CDR3 sequence (DNA): TGTGCCAGCAGCTTGGACCAGGGACTAGTCGGGACCGGGGAGCTGTTTTTT. It encodes CASSLDQGLVGTGELFF.

The chain joins TRBV20-1 to TRBJ1-1, with 7 nucleotides matching TRBD1. Trimming cost V 4 bases and J 3 bases; bases outside gene matches: 5. Looked up from germline, CDR1 is DFQATT and CDR2 is SNEGSKA (reference sequence). This CDR3 has 13 amino acids. CDR3 DNA: TGCAGTGCTATCCGGGACAGAGACACTGAAGCTTTCTTT. Amino acid sequence: CSAIRDRDTEAFF.

This clonotype was recorded at least ten times. This chain joins TRBV7-3 and TRBJ2-1; TRBD2 aligns across 10 bases. J gave up 7 bases and V 5 bases, and 8 bases lay outside the gene matches. Germline lookup yields CDR1 SGHTA and CDR2 FQGTGA. This CDR3 has 15 amino acids. The CDR3 region is CASSTGTSERNEQFF. CDR3 bases: TGTGCCAGCAGCACCGGGACTAGCGAAAGGAATGAGCAGTTCTTC.

The chain recombines TRBV3-1 with TRBJ1-2, with 7 bases aligning to TRBD1. This CDR3 is 15 amino acids long. Trimming removed 0 bases from V and 7 bases from J; junction bases left unmatched: 8. Germline CDR1 LGHDT, CDR2 YNNKEL (reference sequence). The CDR3 nucleotides read TGTGCCAGCAGCCAAGAAGGTCAGGGGGTCAGTGGCTACACCTTC. Translated: CASSQEGQGVSGYTF.

The gene calls are TRBV20-1 and TRBJ2-2, with 7 bases lining up with TRBD2. Germline V gene lookup returns CDR1 DFQATT and CDR2 SNEGSKA (reference sequence). CDR3 size: 15 residues. Trimming took 3 bases from V and 0 from J; bases not matched to a gene: 4. The CDR3 spells CSARAGETNTGELFF. The CDR3 coding sequence is TGCAGTGCTAGGGCGGGGGAGACGAACACCGGGGAGCTGTTTTTT.

This clonotype came up a few times. This chain connects TRBV7-2 to TRBJ2-7; D is unresolved. The germline CDR1 and CDR2 sequences are SGHTA and FQGNSA. Trimming pared 5 bases from V and 3 bases from J, leaving 17 bases between. This CDR3 is 15 amino acids long. The CDR3 region has the DNA TGTGCCAGCAGCCCGGTCGGAGTTCCCTACTACGAGCAGTACTTC. Translated: CASSPVGVPYYEQYF.

This clonotype was seen many times. The chain joins TRBV3-1 to TRBJ2-3; 11 bases match TRBD2. Trimming removed 3 bases from V and 3 bases from J; junction bases left unmatched: 11. This CDR3 has 18 amino acids. Germline V gene data show CDR1 as LGHDT and CDR2 as YNNKEL (reference sequence). CDR3 nucleotides: TGTGCCAGCAGCCAGGAAACCTTAGCGGGGGGGCCAACAGATACGCAGTATTTT. Amino acids: CASSQETLAGGPTDTQYF.

This clonotype has at least ten counts. V is TRBV29-1 and J is TRBJ2-5; D gene unclear. Germline CDR1 and CDR2: SQVTM and ANQGSEA. The CDR3 runs to 14 residues. The V end was cut by 3 bases, the J end by 5 bases, with 16 bases between. The CDR3 is CSVDDPRLGETQYF. DNA of the CDR3: TGCAGCGTTGATGATCCTCGGCTCGGGGAGACCCAGTACTTC.

The CDR3 nucleotides read TGTGCCAGCAGCCGCCAGGGCCTGAGCACCGAAGCTTTCTTT. Translation: CASSRQGLSTEAFF. The chain uses TRBV28 and TRBJ1-1; a weak D match, TRBD1 (5 bases). CDR1 and CDR2 from the germline V gene are MDHEN and SYDVKM. Trimming pared 6 bases from V and 8 bases from J, leaving 19 bases between. This CDR3 is built from 14 residues.

This clonotype was counted ten times or more. The chain joins TRBV20-1 to TRBJ2-1; 15 bases are a match to TRBD2. The CDR3 consists of 20 residues. Germline assignment: CDR1 DFQATT and CDR2 SNEGSKA (reference sequence). With V trimmed by 3 bases and J by 0 bases, 12 bases remained unmatched. CDR3 region: CSASPFGTSGRQGSYNEQFF. The CDR3 DNA reads as TGCAGTGCTAGTCCCTTTGGGACTAGCGGGAGGCAGGGCTCCTACAATGAGCAGTTCTTC.

The chain carries TRBV6-4 and TRBJ2-3, with D maybe TRBD2 (6 bases). V dropped 2 bases and J dropped 2 bases, with 11 bases sitting between them. The CDR3 loop spans 15 amino acids. Germline assignment: CDR1 MRHNA and CDR2 SNTAGT. CDR3 in amino acids: CASSDGGLNTDTQYF. DNA for the CDR3: TGTGCCAGCAGTGACGGGGGACTGAACACAGATACGCAGTATTTT.

The chain carries TRBV2 and TRBJ1-1; weak D call: TRBD1 (6 bases). The V gene's germline CDR1 is SNHLY and CDR2 FYNNEI. The CDR3 sequence is 14 residues long. The germline V and J ends were trimmed by 7 bases and 0 bases, with 12 bases remaining between them. CDR3 nucleotides: TGTGCCAGCAACGTCGAGGGGGTGAACACTGAAGCTTTCTTT. It codes for CASNVEGVNTEAFF.

This clonotype has at least ten counts. The rearrangement joins TRBV12-3 or TRBV12-4 to TRBJ1-1; tentative D call: TRBD1 (6 bases). V gave up 7 bases and J gave up 0 bases, with 9 bases separating them. The CDR3 is 13 residues long. CDR3 sequence reads: CASTWGLNTEAFF. CDR3 sequence (DNA): TGTGCCAGCACCTGGGGGCTGAACACTGAAGCTTTCTTT.

This clonotype came up a few times. The CDR3 region is CASSVVGGFNNEQFF. The CDR3 DNA reads TGTGCCAGCAGCGTAGTGGGGGGTTTCAACAATGAGCAGTTCTTC. The chain recombines TRBV9 with TRBJ2-1, with a possible D match to TRBD2 (6 bases). Germline assignment: CDR1 SGDLS and CDR2 YYNGEE. The CDR3 sequence is 15 residues long. V was trimmed by 0 bases and J by 5 bases, leaving 12 bases between them.

This clonotype was recorded a few times. This chain joins TRBV3-1 and TRBJ1-2, with 11 bases that match TRBD1. Germline V lookup: CDR1 LGHDT, CDR2 YNNKEL (reference sequence). V was pared by 4 bases and J by 6 bases, with 7 bases of the junction left unmatched. CDR3 size: 15 residues. CDR3 bases: TGTGCCAGCAGCCTTTGGACAGGGGGCAAGAATGGCTACACCTTC. It specifies CASSLWTGGKNGYTF.

This clonotype has just a few counts. This rearrangement joins TRBV5-1 to TRBJ2-1, with TRBD2 matching over 9 bases. The germline V gene encodes CDR1 SGHRS and CDR2 YFSETQ. With V trimmed by 1 base and J by 2 bases, 4 bases remained unmatched. The CDR3 runs 16 residues. DNA for the CDR3: TGCGCCAGCAGCTTGCTGAGCGGGGGGCCCTACAATGAGCAGTTCTTC. Protein product: CASSLLSGGPYNEQFF.

The chain couples TRBV2 to TRBJ2-1; 8 bases map to TRBD2. The V gene end was trimmed by 10 bases and the J gene end by 6 bases; junction bases not matched to a gene: 8. Germline V gene sequence: CDR1 SNHLY, CDR2 FYNNEI. This CDR3 comprises 13 residues. This CDR3 is CAIAGTRPNEQFF. As DNA, the CDR3 is TGTGCCATCGCCGGGACTAGACCCAATGAGCAGTTCTTC.